The following is a T cell receptor (beta chain) sequence with its context. The entry originates in a study of control samples from healthy donors and cancer patients. Measured with immunoSEQ multiplex PCR; TCRdb has only the in-frame clones, and not every one. The table records approximately 97,000 clones, around four fifths of them present only once. The germline V gene encodes CDR1 MNHEY and CDR2 SMNVEV (reference sequence). Trimming took off 0 bases at V and 4 bases at J, with 10 bases between the two ends. This CDR3 region has 15 residues. Material: blood. The clonotype originates from a man aged 25 to 45 in good health. The chain uses TRBV27 and TRBJ1-3, with D unresolved. CDR3 region: CASSLSGPSGNTIYF. The CDR3 coding sequence is TGTGCCAGCAGTTTATCCGGGCCCTCAGGAAACACCATATATTTT.